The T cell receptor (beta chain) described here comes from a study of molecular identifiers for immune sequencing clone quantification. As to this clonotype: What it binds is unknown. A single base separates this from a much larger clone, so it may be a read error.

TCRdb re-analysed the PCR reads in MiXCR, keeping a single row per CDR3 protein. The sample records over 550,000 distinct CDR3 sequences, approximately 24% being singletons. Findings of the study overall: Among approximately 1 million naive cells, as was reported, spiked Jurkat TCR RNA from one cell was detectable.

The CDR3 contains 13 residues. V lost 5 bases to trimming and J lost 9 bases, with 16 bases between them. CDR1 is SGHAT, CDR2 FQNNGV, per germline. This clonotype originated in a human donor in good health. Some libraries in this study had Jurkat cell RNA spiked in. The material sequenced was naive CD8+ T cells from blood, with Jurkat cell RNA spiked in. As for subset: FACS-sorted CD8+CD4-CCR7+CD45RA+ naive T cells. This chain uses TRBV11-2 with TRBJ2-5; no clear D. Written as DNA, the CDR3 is TGTGCCAGCAGCCCGCCAGTTCCTGGGGCCCAGTACTTC. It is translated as CASSPPVPGAQYF.